What follows is one TCR beta chain and its context. The antigen is unknown. With a J-beta primer mix and a sample-barcoded 5' primer, a second PCR ran about 7 to 11 cycles. The template-switch adaptor, which had 12 random nucleotides, put a tag on each cDNA molecule. Each CDR3 protein gets one entry after TCRdb re-called the 5' RACE reads with MiXCR. This table has approximately 580,000 distinct CDR3 sequences, around 24% appearing once. This sample is part of a study of blood T cells in healthy people across ages. Study-wide results and limits: A greater number of naive CD4+ cells and higher diversity distinguished long-lived donors from aged donors. Diversity figures derived from one million T cells were judged to underestimate the true value.

The CDR3 sequence is 16 residues long. The germline gives CDR1 MGHRA, CDR2 YSYEKL. The data were also submitted as part of a second study, on T cells of mothers and their children.

The rearrangement joins TRBV4-1 to TRBJ2-5; D not certain. The tail of the sequence fits TRBJ2-7 better, so the J call may be wrong. The sequence was collected from a boy younger than 18 in good health. The sequenced sample was blood. CDR3 sequence reads: CASSQDLEQAEYEQYF. The CDR3, as DNA: TGCGCCAGCAGCCAAGATCTAGAGCAGGCCGAGTACGAGCAGTACTTC.